The present T cell receptor beta chain was sequenced within a study of CD8+CD57+ T cells in acquired aplastic anemia. Study-wide background: Average CD4+ read depth in healthy donors was 9.5 million to 13 million reads.

This clonotype was detected many times. Its antigen is unknown. The study, taken as a whole, reports: Patients and controls had in common 25 to 35 CD8+ CDR3 sequences.

Genomic DNA provided the template from which TCR beta VDJ and CDR3 profiles were obtained. TCRdb recomputed calls from the reads with MiXCR, one row per CDR3 protein. Altogether 200,000 to 250,000 distinct CDR3 sequences are present, approximately 35% being singletons, with the ten largest covering roughly 1.1%. The receptor was derived from a human donor in good health, serving as a control. Sample: sorted CD4+, CD8+, or CD8+CD57+ T cells (not recorded which) from PBMCs.

The CDR3 DNA follows: TGTGCCAGCAGCGTAGTATTAGGGGAGGGCACAGATACGCAGTATTTT. Translated, it gives CASSVVLGEGTDTQYF. The chain recombines TRBV9 with TRBJ2-3; D is perhaps TRBD2 (6 bases). Germline V lookup: CDR1 SGDLS, CDR2 YYNGEE. The V gene lost 0 bases and the J gene lost 1 base, with 12 bases spanning the gap. The CDR3 is made up of 16 amino acids.